The 32 T cell receptor beta chains below were found in one sample sequenced in a study of shared T cell receptors in the human thymus. TCRdb keeps only in-frame clones here, not all; method: immunoSEQ multiplex PCR. The top ten hold approximately 0.02% of the sample, which has about 380,000 clones, around 95% seen once. Sample: thymocytes. The receptors here all came from a human donor.

The chain recombines TRBV6-5 with TRBJ2-1; D remains unclear. V lost 0 bases to trimming and J lost 2 bases, with 8 bases between them. Germline V gene data show CDR1 as MNHEY and CDR2 as SVGAGI. This CDR3 has 15 amino acids. CDR3 in amino acids: CASSYSSPPYNEQFF. The CDR3 nucleotides are TGTGCCAGCAGTTACTCATCTCCTCCCTACAATGAGCAGTTCTTC.

In its sample, this clone was seen once. The CDR3 sequence: CASTTPGAGQETQYF. The CDR3 region has the DNA TGTGCCAGCACCACTCCCGGGGCGGGGCAAGAGACCCAGTACTTC. The chain carries TRBV5-6 and TRBJ2-5; D possibly corresponds to TRBD2 (6 bases). Germline assignment: CDR1 SGHDT and CDR2 YYEEEE. With 6 bases removed from V and 2 bases from J, the gap between germline ends came to 17 bases. This CDR3 has 15 amino acids.

The genes are TRBV11-3 and TRBJ1-3; D remains ambiguous. Deletions cut 1 base from V and 0 bases from J, with 7 bases between. The CDR3 spans 15 residues. CDR1 is SGHNT and CDR2 is YENEEA in the germline V gene. CDR3 sequence reads: CASSLGLSSGNTIYF. The CDR3 DNA is TGTGCCAGCAGCTTAGGGCTAAGCTCTGGAAACACCATATATTTT. Full variable domain (rest looked up from reference TRBV11-3 and TRBJ1-3): EAGVVQSPRYKIIEKKQPVAFWCNPISGHNTLYWYLQNLGQGPELLIRYENEEAVDDSQLPKDRFSAERLKGVDSTLKIQPAELGDSAVYLCASSLGLSSGNTIYFGEGSWLTVV.

The chain links TRBV9 to TRBJ1-3, with unresolved D. From germline, CDR1 is SGDLS and CDR2 YYNGEE. V lost 0 bases, J lost 2 bases, and 3 bases lay in between. This CDR3 contains 13 residues. The CDR3 loop reads CASSVGPGNTIYF. In nucleotides, the CDR3 is TGTGCCAGCAGCGTAGGCCCTGGAAACACCATATATTTT.

The rearrangement joins TRBV5-6 to TRBJ1-4; 7 bases map to TRBD1. J lost 7 bases, V lost 2 bases, and 2 bases had no gene match. From germline, CDR1 is SGHDT and CDR2 YYEEEE. The CDR3 runs to 13 residues. The CDR3 DNA follows: TGTGCCAGCAGCTTAGGGGACAGTGAAAAACTGTTTTTT. Protein sequence: CASSLGDSEKLFF.

V usage is TRBV30 and J usage is TRBJ2-7; 8 bases match TRBD2. Germline V CDR1 and CDR2: GTSNPN, SVGIG (reference sequence). The CDR3 sequence is 13 residues long. Losses at the gene ends were 8 bases for V and 3 bases for J; bases not matched to a gene: 9. The CDR3 sequence: CAVNLGLVYEQYF. Written as DNA, the CDR3 is TGTGCCGTGAACCTGGGACTAGTCTACGAGCAGTACTTC.

This chain connects TRBV27 to TRBJ1-1; a weak D match, TRBD1 (5 bases). Trimming removed 7 bases from V and 2 bases from J, with 14 bases in between. The length of the CDR3 is 14 residues. CDR1 MNHEY and CDR2 SMNVEV come from the germline V gene (reference sequence). This CDR3 is CASNFRGGNTEAFF. CDR3 sequence (DNA): TGTGCCAGCAACTTTCGGGGCGGCAACACTGAAGCTTTCTTT.

The chain has TRBV28 and TRBJ2-1, with 8 bases fitting TRBD2. Germline lookup yields CDR1 MDHEN and CDR2 SYDVKM. This CDR3 spans 14 amino acids. V lost 6 bases and J lost 6; bases outside the gene matches: 7. Here the CDR3 reads CASSPGLVVNEQFF. In DNA form, the CDR3 reads TGTGCCAGCAGCCCGGGACTAGTTGTCAATGAGCAGTTCTTC.

The genes are TRBV19 and TRBJ2-5, with 8 bases identical to TRBD1. CDR3 length: 13 residues. V lost 8 bases to trimming and J lost 3 bases; unmatched junction nucleotides: 5. Germline V CDR1 and CDR2: LNHDA, SQIVND (reference sequence). CDR3 loop: CASQDRVKETQYF. The CDR3 region has the DNA TGTGCCAGTCAGGACAGGGTGAAAGAGACCCAGTACTTC.

The CDR3: CASSLTGSDYGYTF. CDR3 coding DNA: TGTGCCAGCAGTCTGACAGGGTCGGACTATGGCTACACCTTC. V is TRBV27 and J is TRBJ1-2, with TRBD1 matching over 7 bases. Unmatched junction bases numbered 6, after V lost 5 bases and J lost 3 bases. The CDR3 is 14 residues long. In germline, CDR1 is MNHEY, CDR2 SMNVEV (reference sequence).

The V and J genes are TRBV27 and TRBJ2-1; perhaps TRBD1 as D (6 bases). Deletions cut 5 bases from V and 9 bases from J, with 26 bases between. This CDR3 region has 17 residues. In germline, CDR1 is MNHEY, CDR2 SMNVEV (reference sequence). The CDR3 bases are TGTGCCAGCAGTCTGAGAGGGGGAGCAGAGAAGGGCGGTGAGCAGTTCTTC. It yields the protein CASSLRGGAEKGGEQFF.

The J gene is TRBJ2-7, the V gene TRBV2; tentatively, D is TRBD1 or TRBD2 (5 bases each). The V and J ends lost 7 bases and 1 base respectively, with 20 bases between them. CDR1 is SNHLY, CDR2 FYNNEI, per germline. CDR3 length equals 16 residues. The CDR3 DNA follows: TGTGCCAGCAAGAGCAGGGACCAAGGGGTTTCCTACGAGCAGTACTTC. It encodes CASKSRDQGVSYEQYF.

The rearrangement links TRBV2 to TRBJ2-7; D is perhaps TRBD1 or TRBD2 (5 bases each). CDR3 length: 16 amino acids. With 4 bases removed from V and 2 bases from J, the gap between germline ends came to 18 bases. Germline CDR1 is SNHLY and CDR2 is FYNNEI. The CDR3 DNA reads as TGTGCCAGCAGTGGTGATGTCGGGACGGCCACCTACGAGCAGTACTTC. It is translated as CASSGDVGTATYEQYF.

The chain couples TRBV7-8 to TRBJ2-7; D is undetermined. From germline, CDR1 is SGHVS and CDR2 FQNEAQ. This CDR3 has 12 residues. The germline V and J ends were trimmed by 3 bases and 0 bases, with 3 bases remaining between them. CDR3 loop: CASSLSSYEQYF. CDR3 nucleotides: TGTGCCAGCAGCTTGAGCTCCTACGAGCAGTACTTC. Filled out from reference TRBV7-8 and TRBJ2-7, the complete variable domain reads GAGVSQSPRYKVAKRGQDVALRCDPISGHVSLFWYQQALGQGPEFLTYFQNEAQLDKSGLPSDRFFAERPEGSVSTLKIQRTQQEDSAVYLCASSLSSYEQYFGPGTRLTVT.

The gene calls are TRBV4-1 and TRBJ1-2; no firm D call. V lost 1 base, J lost 0 bases, and 12 bases lay in between. Germline V gene data show CDR1 as MGHRA and CDR2 as YSYEKL. CDR3 length equals 16 residues. The CDR3 loop reads CASSQAFQQANYGYTF. CDR3 nucleotides: TGCGCCAGCAGCCAAGCGTTCCAACAAGCTAACTATGGCTACACCTTC.

The chain combines TRBV7-9 with TRBJ2-3; no definite D call. Trimming pared 8 bases from V and 0 bases from J, leaving 9 bases between. The CDR3 is made up of 13 amino acids. Germline V gene data show CDR1 as SEHNR and CDR2 as FQNEAQ (reference sequence). CDR3 nucleotides: TGTGCCAGCCCCTTTCAGAGCACAGATACGCAGTATTTT. Translating gives CASPFQSTDTQYF.

The chain employs TRBV27 and TRBJ2-2; D might be TRBD1 (6 bases). With 6 bases removed from V and 6 bases from J, the gap between germline ends came to 20 bases. CDR1 is MNHEY, CDR2 SMNVEV, per germline (reference sequence). The CDR3 is 16 amino acids. CDR3 coding DNA: TGTGCCAGCAGCCTAAATATTATACAGGGTCCCGGGGAGCTGTTTTTT. Translation gives CASSLNIIQGPGELFF.

V and J are TRBV10-2 and TRBJ2-1; D is undetermined. Per germline, CDR1 WSHSY and CDR2 SAAADI. This CDR3 has 15 residues. Deletions cut 8 bases from V and 0 bases from J, with 14 bases between. The CDR3 sequence is CASARRKSSYNEQFF. The DNA for the CDR3 is TGCGCCAGCGCCCGACGGAAGAGCTCCTACAATGAGCAGTTCTTC.

The J gene is TRBJ2-7, the V gene TRBV6-1, with D possibly matching TRBD2 (5 bases). Trimming cost V 2 bases and J 0 bases, with 8 bases left between them. The CDR3 length is 14 residues. Germline assignment: CDR1 MNHNS and CDR2 SASEGT. The chain's CDR3 is CASSEPGISYEQYF. The CDR3 DNA sequence: TGTGCCAGCAGTGAACCCGGGATCTCCTACGAGCAGTACTTC.

The chain joins TRBV5-4 to TRBJ2-2; D is possibly TRBD1 (7 bases). CDR3 length: 16 amino acids. Germline CDR1 reads SGHNT; CDR2 reads YYREEE (reference sequence). Trimming took off 3 bases at V and 6 bases at J, with 18 bases between the two ends. CDR3 bases: TGTGCCAGCAGCTCGTGGCAGGGGGGATATTCCGGGGAGCTGTTTTTT. Amino acid sequence: CASSSWQGGYSGELFF.

This chain joins TRBV23-1 and TRBJ2-3, with 9 bases that match TRBD1. Being an ORF, TRBV23-1 has a function that is uncertain. The CDR3 extends over 15 amino acids. The junction had 5 bases not matched to a gene; V was cut back by 6 bases and J by 1 base. This chain's CDR3 is CASRQGASRTDTQYF. The CDR3 DNA follows: TGCGCCAGCAGACAGGGGGCAAGTCGCACAGATACGCAGTATTTT.

This sequence joins TRBV30 and TRBJ2-3; 8 bases line up with TRBD2. CDR3 length: 16 amino acids. The junction had 10 bases not matched to a gene; V was cut back by 2 bases and J by 3 bases. CDR1 is GTSNPN, CDR2 SVGIG, per germline (reference sequence). The CDR3 region has the DNA TGTGCCTGGAGTATGGCGGGAGGTGGGAAAACAGATACGCAGTATTTT. As protein: CAWSMAGGGKTDTQYF.

The genes are TRBV27 and TRBJ1-6, with no clear D. V lost 3 bases and J 14 bases, leaving 14 bases between the germline ends. This CDR3 is 13 amino acids long. Germline V gene lookup returns CDR1 MNHEY and CDR2 SMNVEV (reference sequence). The CDR3 spells CASSFPGRSTLHF. The CDR3 bases are TGTGCCAGCAGTTTCCCTGGACGATCGACCCTCCACTTT.

This clone was seen a single time. This chain uses TRBV28 with TRBJ2-3; D gene unclear. This CDR3 comprises 15 residues. CDR1 and CDR2 from the germline V gene are MDHEN and SYDVKM. V was clipped by 3 bases and J by 2 bases, with 12 bases between them. CDR3 amino acids: CASSLGSESTDTQYF. In nucleotides, the CDR3 is TGTGCCAGCAGTTTGGGCTCGGAGTCCACAGATACGCAGTATTTT.

The genes are TRBV7-9 and TRBJ1-1; D gene ambiguous. This CDR3 has 12 amino acids. V was trimmed by 4 bases and J by 1 base, leaving 4 bases between them. Germline V gene data show CDR1 as SEHNR and CDR2 as FQNEAQ (reference sequence). In DNA, the CDR3 is TGTGCCAGCAGCTCCGAGAACACTGAAGCTTTCTTT. Translation: CASSSENTEAFF. Complete variable domain (other parts from reference TRBV7-9 and TRBJ1-1): DTGVSQNPRHKITKRGQNVTFRCDPISEHNRLYWYRQTLGQGPEFLTYFQNEAQLEKSRLLSDRFSAERPKGSFSTLEIQRTEQGDSAMYLCASSSENTEAFFGQGTRLTVV.

In this sample, this clone turned up a few times. The junction and the germline gene differ at one end; a read error may be behind it. Here the CDR3 reads CSVVWTKLLF. CDR3 sequence (DNA): TGCAGCGTTGTCTGGACTAAGCTTCTCTTT. The chain joins TRBV29-1 to TRBJ1-1; D gene ambiguous. This CDR3 region has 10 residues. The germline V gene encodes CDR1 SQVTM and CDR2 ANQGSEA. Looking up the rest from reference TRBV29-1 and TRBJ1-1 gives the full variable domain: SAVISQKPSRDICQRGTSLTIQCQVDSQVTMMFWYRQQPGQSLTLIATANQGSEATYESGFVIDKFPISRPNLTFSTLTVSNMSPEDSSIYLCSVVWTKLLFGQGTRLTVV.

The chain recombines TRBV11-2 with TRBJ2-1; 10 nucleotides agree with TRBD2. The CDR3 totals 15 residues. Germline V gene data show CDR1 as SGHAT and CDR2 as FQNNGV. The trim removed 2 bases at V and 7 bases at J, leaving 5 bases unmatched. CDR3 nucleotide sequence: TGTGCCAGCAGCTTATCTAGCGGGAGAGCGAATGAGCAGTTCTTC. Protein sequence: CASSLSSGRANEQFF.

This chain uses TRBV28 with TRBJ2-7; D gene uncertain. Germline lookup yields CDR1 MDHEN and CDR2 SYDVKM. This CDR3 is 13 amino acids long. Trimming shortened V by 4 bases and J by 5 bases, and 12 bases separated the two germline ends. CDR3 region: CASSSPLIDEQYF. The DNA for the CDR3 is TGTGCCAGCAGTTCCCCGCTCATTGACGAGCAGTACTTC.

The chain employs TRBV10-1 and TRBJ2-1; 9 bases are shared with TRBD1. Germline assignment: CDR1 WNHNN and CDR2 SYGVQD (reference sequence). The CDR3 extends over 17 amino acids. The J segment lost 3 bases and the V segment lost 0 bases, leaving 6 bases of the junction unmatched. CDR3 protein: CASSESIGTGFYNEQFF. CDR3 nucleotides: TGCGCCAGCAGTGAGTCGATTGGGACAGGGTTCTACAATGAGCAGTTCTTC.

CDR3 residues: CASSSTGSYTEAFF. CDR3 sequence (DNA): TGTGCCAGCAGCTCGACAGGTTCGTACACTGAAGCTTTCTTT. This chain joins TRBV11-3 and TRBJ1-1, with TRBD1 as a possible D gene (6 bases). Germline CDR1 SGHNT, CDR2 YENEEA. Trimming left V 4 bases short and J 3 bases short, with 12 bases between. The CDR3 consists of 14 residues.

The chain is built from TRBV27 and TRBJ1-1; 9 bases fit TRBD1. Germline lookup yields CDR1 MNHEY and CDR2 SMNVEV (reference sequence). J was trimmed by 4 bases and V by 6 bases; bases with no gene match: 3. There are 13 residues in the CDR3. For the CDR3, the DNA is TGTGCCAGCAGCTGGGGACAGGGCACTGAAGCTTTCTTT. This codes for CASSWGQGTEAFF.

The CDR3 protein is CASSIARQGAGGNTEAFF. The DNA for the CDR3 is TGTGCCAGTAGTATAGCCCGGCAGGGGGCTGGGGGTAACACTGAAGCTTTCTTT. The chain couples TRBV19 to TRBJ1-1; 8 bases align to TRBD1. The CDR3 contains 18 residues. V shed 1 base and J 2 bases; nucleotides not matched to a gene: 12. Germline loops: CDR1 LNHDA, CDR2 SQIVND (reference sequence).